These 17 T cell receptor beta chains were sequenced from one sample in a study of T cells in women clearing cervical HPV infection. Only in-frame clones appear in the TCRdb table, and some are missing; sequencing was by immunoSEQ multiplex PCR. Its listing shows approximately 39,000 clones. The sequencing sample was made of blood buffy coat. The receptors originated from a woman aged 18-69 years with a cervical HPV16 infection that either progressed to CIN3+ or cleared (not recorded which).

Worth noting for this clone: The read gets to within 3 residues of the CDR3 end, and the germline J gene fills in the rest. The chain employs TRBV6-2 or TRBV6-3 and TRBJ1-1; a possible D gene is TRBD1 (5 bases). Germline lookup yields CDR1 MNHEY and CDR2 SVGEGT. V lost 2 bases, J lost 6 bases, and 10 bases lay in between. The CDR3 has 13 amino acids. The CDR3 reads CASSYGQGPEAFF. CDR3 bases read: TGTGCCAGCAGTTACGGGCAGGGCCCTGAA.

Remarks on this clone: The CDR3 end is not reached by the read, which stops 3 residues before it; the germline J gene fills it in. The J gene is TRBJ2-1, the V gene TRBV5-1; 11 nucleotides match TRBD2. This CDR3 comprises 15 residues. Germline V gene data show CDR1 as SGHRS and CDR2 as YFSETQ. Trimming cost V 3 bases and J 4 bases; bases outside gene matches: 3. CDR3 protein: CASSWGTSGYNEQFF. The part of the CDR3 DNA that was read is TGCGCCAGCAGCTGGGGGACTAGCGGATACAATGAG.

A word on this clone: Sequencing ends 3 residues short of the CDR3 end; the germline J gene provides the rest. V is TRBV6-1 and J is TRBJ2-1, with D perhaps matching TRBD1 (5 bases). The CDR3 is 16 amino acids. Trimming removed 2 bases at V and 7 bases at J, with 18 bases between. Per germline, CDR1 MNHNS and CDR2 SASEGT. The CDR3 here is CASSEPQGFLGNEQFF. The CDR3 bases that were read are TGTGCCAGCAGTGAACCCCAGGGTTTTCTCGGGAATGAG.

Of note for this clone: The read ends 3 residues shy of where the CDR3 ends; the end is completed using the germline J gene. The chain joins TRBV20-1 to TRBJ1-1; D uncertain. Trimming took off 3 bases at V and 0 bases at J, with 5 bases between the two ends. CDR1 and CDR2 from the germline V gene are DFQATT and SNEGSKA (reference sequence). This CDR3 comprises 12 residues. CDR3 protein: CSASRMNTEAFF. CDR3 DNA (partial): TGCAGTGCTAGTCGTATGAACACTGAA.

CDR3 DNA (partial): TGCAGTGCTAGGGCCCCCGAACAGGGCCCTGGC. Its translation: CSARAPEQGPG. The full CDR3 reads CSARAPEQGPGYTF. The V call is TRBV20-1, the J call TRBJ1-2, with a tentative D call TRBD1 (6 bases). Coverage ceases 3 residues before the CDR3 finishes, and the germline J gene fills in the end. Germline V gene sequence: CDR1 DFQATT, CDR2 SNEGSKA (reference sequence). This CDR3 is built from 14 residues. Trimming removed 3 bases from V and 7 bases from J, with 18 bases in between.

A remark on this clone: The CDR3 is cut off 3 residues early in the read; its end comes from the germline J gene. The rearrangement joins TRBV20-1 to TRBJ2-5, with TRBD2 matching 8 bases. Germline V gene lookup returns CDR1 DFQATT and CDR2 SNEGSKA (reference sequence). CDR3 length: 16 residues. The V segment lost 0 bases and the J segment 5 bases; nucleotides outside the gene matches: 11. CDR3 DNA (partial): TGCAGTGCTAGAGATAGAGCGGGAGTAGGTCTGGAGACC. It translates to CSARDRAGVGLET. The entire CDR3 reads CSARDRAGVGLETQYF.

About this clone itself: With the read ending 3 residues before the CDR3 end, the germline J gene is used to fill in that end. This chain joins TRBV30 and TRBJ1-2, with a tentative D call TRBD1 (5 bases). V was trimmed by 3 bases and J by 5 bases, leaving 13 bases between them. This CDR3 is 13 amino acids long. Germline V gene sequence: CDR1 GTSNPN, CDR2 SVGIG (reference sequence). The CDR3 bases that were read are TGTGCCTGGAGCTACGACTCAGGGTATGGC. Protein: CAWSYDSGYG. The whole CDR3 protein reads CAWSYDSGYGYTF.

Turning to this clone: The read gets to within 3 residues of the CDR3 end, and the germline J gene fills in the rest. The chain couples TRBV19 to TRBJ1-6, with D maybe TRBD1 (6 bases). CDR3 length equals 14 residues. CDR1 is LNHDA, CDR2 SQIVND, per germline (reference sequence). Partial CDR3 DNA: TGTGCCAGTAGTATAGAGTACGGGACATCGCCC. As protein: CASSIEYGTSP. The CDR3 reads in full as CASSIEYGTSPLHF.

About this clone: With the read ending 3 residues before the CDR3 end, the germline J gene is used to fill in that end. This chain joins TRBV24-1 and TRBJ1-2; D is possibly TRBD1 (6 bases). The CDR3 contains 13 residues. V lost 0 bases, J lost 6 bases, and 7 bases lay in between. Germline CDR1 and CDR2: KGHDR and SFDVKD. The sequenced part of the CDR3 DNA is TGTGCCACCAGTGATTTGGCAGGGGATGGC. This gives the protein CATSDLAGDG. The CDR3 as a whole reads CATSDLAGDGYTF.

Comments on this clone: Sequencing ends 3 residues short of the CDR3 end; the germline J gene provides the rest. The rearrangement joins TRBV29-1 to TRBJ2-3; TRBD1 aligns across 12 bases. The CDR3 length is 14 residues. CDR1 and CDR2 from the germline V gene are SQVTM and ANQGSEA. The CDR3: CSGKQGTGGETQYF. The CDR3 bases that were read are TGCAGCGGGAAACAGGGGACAGGGGGCGAGACG.

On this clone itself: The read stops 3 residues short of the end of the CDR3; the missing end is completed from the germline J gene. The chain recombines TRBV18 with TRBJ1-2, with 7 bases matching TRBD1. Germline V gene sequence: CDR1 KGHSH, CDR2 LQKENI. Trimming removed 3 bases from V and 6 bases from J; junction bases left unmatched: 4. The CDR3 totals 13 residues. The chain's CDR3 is CASSPRQGDGYTF. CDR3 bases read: TGTGCCAGCTCACCGCGACAGGGCGATGGC.

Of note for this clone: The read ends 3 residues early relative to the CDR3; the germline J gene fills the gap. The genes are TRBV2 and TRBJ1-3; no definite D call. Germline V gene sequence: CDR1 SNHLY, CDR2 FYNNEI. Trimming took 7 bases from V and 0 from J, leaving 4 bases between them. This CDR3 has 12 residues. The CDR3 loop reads CASTYSGNTIYF. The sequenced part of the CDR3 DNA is TGTGCCAGCACCTACTCTGGAAACACC.

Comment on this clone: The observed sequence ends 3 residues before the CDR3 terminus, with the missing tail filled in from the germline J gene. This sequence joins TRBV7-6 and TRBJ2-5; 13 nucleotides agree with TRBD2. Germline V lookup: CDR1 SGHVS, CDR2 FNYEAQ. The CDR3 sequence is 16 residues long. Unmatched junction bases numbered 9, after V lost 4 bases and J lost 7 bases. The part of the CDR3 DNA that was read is TGTGCCAGCAGCTCCAGACTAGCGGGGGGTTGGAGGACC. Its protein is CASSSRLAGGWRT. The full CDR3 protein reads CASSSRLAGGWRTQYF.

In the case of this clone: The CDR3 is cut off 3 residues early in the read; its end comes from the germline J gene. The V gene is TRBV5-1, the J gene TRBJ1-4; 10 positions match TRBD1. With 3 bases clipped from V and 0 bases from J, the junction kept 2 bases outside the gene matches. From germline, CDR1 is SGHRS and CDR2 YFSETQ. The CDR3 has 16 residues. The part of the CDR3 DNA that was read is TGCGCCAGCAGCTGCGGACAGGGGGCAACTAATGAAAAA. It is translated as CASSCGQGATNEK. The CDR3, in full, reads CASSCGQGATNEKLFF.

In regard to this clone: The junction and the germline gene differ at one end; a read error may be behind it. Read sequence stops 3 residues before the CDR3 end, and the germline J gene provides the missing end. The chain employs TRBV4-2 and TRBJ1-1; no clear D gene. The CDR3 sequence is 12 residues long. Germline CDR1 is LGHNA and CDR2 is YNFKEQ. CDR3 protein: CASSHDRAEAFF. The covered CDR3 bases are TGCGCCAGCAGCCATGATAGGGCTGAA.

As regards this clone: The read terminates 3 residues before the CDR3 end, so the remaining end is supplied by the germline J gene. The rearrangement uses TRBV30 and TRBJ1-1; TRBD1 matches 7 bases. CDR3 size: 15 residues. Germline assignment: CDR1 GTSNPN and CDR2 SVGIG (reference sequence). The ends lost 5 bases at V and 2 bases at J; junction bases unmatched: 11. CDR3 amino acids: CAWRRQGHLNTEAFF. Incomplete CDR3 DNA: TGTGCCTGGCGCAGACAGGGACATCTTAACACTGAA.

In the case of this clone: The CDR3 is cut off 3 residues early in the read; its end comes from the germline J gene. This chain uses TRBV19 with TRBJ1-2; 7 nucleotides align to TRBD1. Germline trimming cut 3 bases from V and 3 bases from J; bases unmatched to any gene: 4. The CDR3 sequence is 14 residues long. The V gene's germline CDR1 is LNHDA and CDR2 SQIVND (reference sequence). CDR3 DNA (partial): TGTGCCAGTAGTATGCCAGGGACAGACTATGGC. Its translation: CASSMPGTDYG. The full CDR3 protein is CASSMPGTDYGYTF.